One TCR beta chain is described in this entry. The specificity of this receptor is unknown. No much larger clone is present one base from it, and per-base qualities are unavailable. The cohort consisted of some 730 healthy bone marrow donors. All cohort members were sampled while nominally healthy, although unrecorded immune exposures were likely present. The donor tested CMV seronegative, placing the donor among the 350 to 400 seronegative members of the cohort. Every donor gave a peripheral blood sample, and the peripheral blood mononuclear cells from that sample were used for TCR beta sequencing. The Qiagen DNeasy Blood Extraction Kit was used to extract genomic DNA from the blood cell samples. The library was generated by the immunoSEQ multiplex PCR assay. For the multiplex PCR, a mixture combining 60 forward primers for TCR Vbeta segments and 13 reverse primers for TCR Jbeta segments was used. The CDR3 region of rearranged TCR beta genes was amplified from genomic DNA by a multiplex PCR assay. Amplified TCR beta libraries were sequenced as 87-base-pair reads on the Illumina HiSeq System. In the original analysis: In a later analysis, approximately 74 million unique TCR beta chains were counted across the roughly 670 repertoires, and roughly 11 million of these chains were shared by at least two donors. To remove PCR and sequencing errors, raw reads were error-corrected and collapsed into unique sequences using a nearest-neighbor algorithm that merged closely related sequences. V, D and J gene segments were assigned by aligning CDR3 sequences to IMGT reference sequences. For a sequence to be retained, a match of at least six nucleotides was required to both a V gene segment and a J gene segment. A rearrangement was called productive if the CDR3 had no stop codons and remained in frame with V and J, and every other rearrangement was called non-productive. Following IMGT convention, CDR3 was defined as the stretch from the second conserved V-encoded cysteine to the conserved J-encoded phenylalanine. The earlier analysis of a few hundred of the donors excluded sequences that lacked an unambiguous match to a single V gene segment. In an earlier analysis of several hundred of the donors, V segments were called functional above 56.7% productive rearrangements and were called segregating when the between-donor standard deviation exceeded 5%. A statistical classification framework was built for diagnosing cytomegalovirus status from the catalog of TCR beta chain sequences. In a later analysis, TCR nucleotide sequences were compared against IMGT/GENE-DB human TR gene sequences so that V and J genes could be assigned. The TCRdist pipeline was used in a later analysis to assign CDR3 sequences and most-parsimonious VDJ recombination scenarios. A later analysis defined each TCR beta chain by its CDR3 amino acid sequence plus V-gene family, and excluded reads lacking a unique V-gene family. As a way to deal with suspected cross-contamination and a sequencing artifact, a later analysis dropped approximately 570 nucleotide sequences that were highly shared and had low generation probability. For each public chain, a later analysis derived a clonal expansion index from normalized ranks of inferred template counts within each repertoire. In a later analysis, generation probabilities were computed with a VDJ recombination model fitted to out-of-frame rearrangements, and the resulting probabilities were checked against IGoR. Hypergeometric tests were used in a later analysis to score TCR-TCR, TCR-HLA and TCR-CMV co-occurrence, with a repertoire-size bias correction applied to the TCR pairs. A later analysis estimated false discovery rates by permuting HLA or CMV assignments 20 times. In a later analysis, co-occurring TCRs were grouped with DBSCAN, and TCRdist sequence similarity was added when clustering was performed within HLA-allele-positive subsets. For co-occurrence clustering, repertoires with fewer than 30,000 or more than 120,000 public chains were excluded, along with a handful of repertoires with anomalous nucleotide sharing. TCRdb provides this immuneACCESS table in a form limited to in-frame rearrangements. Some clones are lacking; in checked studies, under half of them reflect an unresolved V gene, and why the rest are absent is not known. The DNA was the basis for D and trimming; V, J and clone size are from that table. This sample has 100,000 to 150,000 clones in its table, and approximately 85% of those were observed once. Roughly 1.7% of the sample lies in the top ten.

Looking up the germline V gene yields CDR1 SGHVS and CDR2 FQNEAQ. The CDR3 runs 15 amino acids, cysteine and phenylalanine included. The read is trimmed to its CDR3 DNA, 45 bases read in frame from base 1. Germline trimming: 1 base from V, 2 bases from J; junction bases outside gene matches: 1. The data are from a study of cytomegalovirus exposure and HLA in healthy donors (dated by TCRdb to about 2017). Background for the entire study: In an earlier analysis of roughly 590 of the donors, 276 Gb of sequence data and 100 million or so unique TCR beta sequences from 180 million or so T cells were reported. An early release covering about 600 HLA-typed donors comprised about 290 gigabases of sequencing data and 65 million to 100 million unique TCR sequences. Among the 398 genotyped donors, 81% belonged to the genetic ancestry cluster associated with self-reported Caucasian donors. The study aimed to test whether cataloging public T cell receptors could reveal signatures of past pathogen exposure. The study profiled the T cell repertoires of hundreds of subjects by immunosequencing and related them to cytomegalovirus serostatus. A separate validation cohort of roughly 120 different subjects was used in addition to the approximately 700-subject first cohort. The study combined high-throughput TCR immunosequencing, statistical association of individual TCRs with disease status, and machine learning to predict cytomegalovirus infection status. A later analysis re-analyzed previously published TCR beta repertoires from several hundred donors and added high-resolution HLA genotyping to study TCR occurrence patterns. Rather than using new phenotypic data, the later analysis identified candidate immune exposures from TCR beta sequences and from how often those sequences occurred across donors. In an earlier analysis of around 540 of the donors, high-throughput TCR beta sequencing was used to judge whether each TCR beta V gene segment behaved as functional or pseudogenic. Donor age, sex, ethnicity and CMV serostatus were compiled together with the repertoire data. A later genetic analysis took genome-wide SNP genotypes for about 60% of the roughly 670 donors and used that subset as a discovery cohort. Every repertoire in the discovery cohort had been generated on one and the same sequencing platform. HLA typing covered class I and class II loci at four-digit resolution. Typing coverage varied by locus: about 620-640 donors for A, B, C, DRB1 and DQB1; roughly 520 for DQA1; about 590 for DPA1; approximately 450 for DPB1. A few DR-DQ haplotypes were treated as single units for association and clustering because of strong linkage in the cohort. Among over 350 genotyped donors of the cohort, an average of 235,054 unique TCR beta nucleotide sequences were sequenced per donor, roughly 20% of them non-productive.

Beyond this particular receptor, the publication reports: A later analysis associated 17,000 or so TCR beta sequences with specific HLA alleles at a false discovery rate of 0.05. The study gave a list of more than 150 TCR beta chains associated with cytomegalovirus. According to a later analysis, most CMV-associated TCR beta chains appeared to be HLA-restricted, and the HLA associations seemed to be driven largely by CMV exposure. The authors suggested that the approach could potentially be generalized to other disease states and immunological phenotypes. Broadly in line with IMGT annotations, most TCR beta V segments showed up in productive rearrangements about 90% or about 30% of the time in an earlier analysis of roughly 590 of the donors. Linkage disequilibrium might explain the correlated functional status among segregating V segments, but an unknown experimental factor could not be ruled out. Only TCR beta chains were sequenced in this cohort, and the absence of alpha or paired-chain data limited detectable features. Compared with the 666-donor mean, donors in an Asian-associated ancestry cluster had fewer N-insertions in productive TCRs, according to a later genetic analysis. In a later analysis, HLA-associated TCR beta chains showed more clonal expansion and lower generation probabilities than non-associated chains that were equally common. In a later genetic analysis, a missense DCLRE1C variant was associated with V-gene and J-gene trimming of TCR beta chains, and the association was replicated in an independent cohort. The only immune exposure information available for the cohort was CMV serostatus. In vitro tests confirmed that a few of the cytomegalovirus-associated TCR beta chains recognize cytomegalovirus antigens. The earlier analysis of some 560 of the donors excluded roughly 16 rarely observed V segments, including chromosome 9 orphons, because counts were too low. Some IMGT-functional V segments, including TRBV6-2 and TRBV6-3, could not be told apart with the 87-base-pair reads, so those segments were excluded. Sequencing depth was assumed to be roughly uniform across donors in the presence/absence analyses, though that assumption may not hold. Because HLA typing was missing for some donors at each locus, association tests included only the typed subset. A further reported finding was that TCR beta sequences accurately predicted the HLA-A and HLA-B alleles for most subjects in the first cohort. Several of the top co-occurrence clusters appeared to be linked to parvovirus B19, influenza, CMV and Epstein-Barr virus, according to a later analysis. A cluster of highly shared sequence variants was judged likely to represent a technical artifact of the sequencing pipeline. When HLA alleles, especially DR and DQ, strongly co-occurred, TCR associations were difficult to assign to individual alleles. The classifier was reported to diagnose cytomegalovirus status with high specificity and sensitivity in both the original and validation cohorts. Across donors, most TCR sequences were observed very rarely, whereas some public TCRs were present in many individuals. According to a later analysis, TCR association rates differed among HLA loci, with DRB1 alleles showing the most associated TCRs and HLA-C alleles showing the fewest.

This chain is built from TRBV7-8 and TRBJ1-4; TRBD1 lines up with 7 middle nucleotides. This clonotype originated in a boy younger than 18 in good health and CMV-seronegative. Sequenced sample: PBMCs. The nucleotide sequence reads as follows: TGTGCCAGCAGCTTAGGACAGGGCACTAATGAAAAACTGTTTTTT. Its translation reads: CASSLGQGTNEKLFF.